This T cell receptor (beta chain) was observed in a study of blood T cell repertoires in COVID-19. Living in 20 to 30 US areas, the participants were between roughly 18 and 90 years of age. Donors were grouped by their self-reported clinical history. CDR1 is SQVTM, CDR2 ANQGSEA, per germline. The CDR3 has 14 amino acids. V shed 6 bases, J shed 8 bases, and the junction held 14 bases outside the gene matches. How the authors handled the data: By means of reference gene primer amplification, nucleated cell counts were estimated. The table came from immunoSEQ multiplex PCR; TCRdb's copy has only in-frame clones and leaves some out. The V and J calls and clone size were taken over from that table, and D and trimming were inferred from the DNA. The sample carries under 200,000 clones, over 70% recorded once.

Material: PBMCs or T cells enriched from blood (not recorded which). This clonotype was sampled from a woman aged 45-65 years in a cohort exposed to, infected with or recovered from COVID-19 (not recorded which). This chain connects TRBV29-1 to TRBJ2-3, with 7 bases fitting TRBD2. CDR3 sequence (DNA): TGCAGCGTAGTTAGCGGGCAAACCGGGGCTACGCAGTATTTT. This encodes CSVVSGQTGATQYF.